A single sample is the source of the 15 T cell receptor beta chains below, sequenced in a study of identical twins (dated by TCRdb to the mid-2010s). The library was obtained by 5' RACE. The sequencer listed for this sample is Illumina HiSeq 2000. TCRdb cleaned the public reads at Q25 with fastp, built clones with MiXCR and kept in-frame beta chains. Every distinct CDR3 protein forms one entry, paired with its most common genes and DNA. This sample is represented by under 900,000 distinct CDR3 sequences; 9% to 15% of them were singletons. Around 1.6% of the sample is taken by the ten largest. The data also belong to a second study, concerning yellow fever vaccine responses in identical twins.

Material for sequencing was PBMCs. The receptors stem from a woman under 30 in good health.

This clonotype appeared a few times. The CDR3 sequence: CASSPGQGVGLNTEAFF. The CDR3 bases are TGTGCCAGCAGCCCAGGACAGGGCGTAGGACTAAACACTGAAGCTTTCTTT. V usage is TRBV5-5 and J usage is TRBJ1-1; 8 nucleotides agree with TRBD1. J gave up 2 bases and V 4 bases, and 13 bases lay outside the gene matches. Germline CDR1 and CDR2: SGHKS and YYEKEE (reference sequence). The CDR3 spans 17 residues.

This clonotype was detected many times. The V call is TRBV20-1, the J call TRBJ2-1; 10 positions agree with TRBD2. With 4 bases clipped from V and 3 bases from J, the junction kept 3 bases outside the gene matches. CDR1 is DFQATT, CDR2 SNEGSKA, per germline (reference sequence). The CDR3 is 14 amino acids. The CDR3: CSAKLAGNYNEQFF. The DNA of the CDR3 is TGCAGTGCTAAACTAGCGGGGAACTACAATGAGCAGTTCTTC.

In this sample, this clonotype turned up a few times. The chain uses TRBV9 and TRBJ2-1, with 7 positions matching TRBD1. The CDR3 runs 15 residues. V trimming: 4 bases; J trimming: 2 bases; junction bases outside the gene matches: 6. The germline V gene has CDR1 SGDLS and CDR2 YYNGEE. In DNA form, the CDR3 reads TGTGCCAGCAGCCCTGGGACAGTCCCCTACAATGAGCAGTTCTTC. This gives the protein CASSPGTVPYNEQFF.

This clonotype was recorded only once. This chain's CDR3 is CASSRAPGIASGHEQFF. The CDR3 DNA sequence: TGTGCCAGCAGCCGGGCCCCGGGTATAGCTAGCGGCCATGAGCAGTTCTTC. The genes are TRBV7-9 and TRBJ2-1, with 7 bases lining up with TRBD2. CDR3 size: 17 residues. Trimming at V came to 5 bases and at J to 8 bases, leaving 18 bases not matched to a gene. In germline, CDR1 is SEHNR, CDR2 FQNEAQ (reference sequence).

In its sample, this clonotype was seen many times. V and J are TRBV12-3 or TRBV12-4 and TRBJ1-1, with 8 bases lining up with TRBD1. The CDR3 is made up of 14 amino acids. V trimming: 7 bases; J trimming: 7 bases; junction bases outside the gene matches: 11. Here the CDR3 reads CASTPTGGGLEAFF. DNA for the CDR3: TGTGCCAGCACCCCAACAGGGGGGGGCCTTGAAGCTTTCTTT.

In this sample, this clonotype turned up a few times. The V and J genes are TRBV6-1 and TRBJ2-1, with D unclear. Germline assignment: CDR1 MNHNS and CDR2 SASEGT. This CDR3 contains 15 residues. V was clipped by 6 bases and J by 0 bases, with 12 bases between them. Here the CDR3 DNA reads TGTGCCAGCAGGACGGCTGGTAGCTCCTACAATGAGCAGTTCTTC. Residues: CASRTAGSSYNEQFF.

The V call is TRBV15, the J call TRBJ1-2; tentatively, D is TRBD1 (6 bases). The CDR3 contains 17 residues. Trimming pared 0 bases from V and 2 bases from J, leaving 16 bases between. CDR1 LNHNV and CDR2 YYDKDF come from the germline V gene (reference sequence). The CDR3 is CATSRDWPPTGNYGYTF. CDR3 nucleotides: TGTGCCACCAGCAGAGATTGGCCCCCTACAGGGAACTATGGCTACACCTTC.

This clonotype showed up many times. The chain joins TRBV29-1 to TRBJ2-1; a weak D match, TRBD2 (5 bases). This CDR3 spans 11 amino acids. Germline CDR1 SQVTM, CDR2 ANQGSEA. Trimming removed 6 bases from V and 8 bases from J, with 11 bases in between. The CDR3 sequence: CSVPWGDEQFF. Written as DNA, the CDR3 is TGCAGCGTACCCTGGGGAGATGAGCAGTTCTTC.

This clonotype was seen only a few times. The CDR3 loop reads CATSDSWEPSGMDEQFF. In DNA, the CDR3 is TGTGCCACCAGTGATTCCTGGGAGCCTAGCGGGATGGATGAGCAGTTCTTC. The chain joins TRBV24-1 to TRBJ2-1; TRBD2 matches 9 bases. Germline CDR1 KGHDR, CDR2 SFDVKD. V was pared by 2 bases and J by 8 bases, with 12 bases of the junction left unmatched. The CDR3 totals 17 residues.

CDR3 DNA sequence: TGTGCCAGCAGCCCTCCGGGACGGAACTATGGCTACACCTTC. Translated, it gives CASSPPGRNYGYTF. The chain recombines TRBV7-9 with TRBJ1-2; TRBD1 might be the D (5 bases). Trimming left V 5 bases short and J 2 bases short, with 12 bases between. Looked up from germline, CDR1 is SEHNR and CDR2 is FQNEAQ (reference sequence). This CDR3 is 14 amino acids long.

This clonotype came up a few times. The CDR3: CASTNAGGRSGELFF. For the CDR3, the DNA is TGTGCCAGCACCAATGCGGGGGGGCGCTCCGGGGAGCTGTTTTTT. The chain couples TRBV27 to TRBJ2-2, with 9 bases aligning to TRBD2. Germline CDR1 and CDR2: MNHEY and SMNVEV (reference sequence). The J segment lost 6 bases and the V segment lost 7 bases, leaving 9 bases of the junction unmatched. The CDR3 has 15 residues.

In this sample, this clonotype turned up many times. V and J are TRBV7-9 and TRBJ2-1, with D perhaps TRBD1 (6 bases). CDR3 length equals 15 residues. Trimming left V 6 bases short and J 1 base short, with 13 bases between. CDR1 is SEHNR and CDR2 is FQNEAQ in the germline V gene (reference sequence). The CDR3 DNA follows: TGTGCCAGCAGAAGGGGGACCCCGTCCTACAATGAGCAGTTCTTC. It yields the protein CASRRGTPSYNEQFF.

This chain joins TRBV9 and TRBJ2-1, with 11 bases fitting TRBD2. CDR3 length: 15 residues. Germline CDR1 is SGDLS and CDR2 is YYNGEE. Trimming cost V 0 bases and J 8 bases; bases outside gene matches: 4. CDR3 in amino acids: CASSVGLAGTDEQFF. CDR3 nucleotide sequence: TGTGCCAGCAGCGTAGGACTAGCGGGGACCGATGAGCAGTTCTTC.

This chain joins TRBV27 and TRBJ2-1; D perhaps matches TRBD2 (5 bases). Trimming removed 1 base from V and 8 bases from J, with 15 bases in between. Germline assignment: CDR1 MNHEY and CDR2 SMNVEV (reference sequence). The CDR3 is 15 residues long. The CDR3 nucleotides read TGTGCCAGCAGTTTATGGTTCGGTCGAGCGGATGAGCAGTTCTTC. It is translated as CASSLWFGRADEQFF.

Only a few counts were recorded for this clonotype. The CDR3 loop reads CASRYTTADTQYF. In DNA, the CDR3 is TGTGCCAGCAGATATACAACAGCAGATACGCAGTATTTT. The chain couples TRBV6-6 to TRBJ2-3; D is unresolved. Germline V gene lookup returns CDR1 MNHNY and CDR2 SVGAGI (reference sequence). With 6 bases removed from V and 4 bases from J, the gap between germline ends came to 11 bases. The CDR3 has 13 amino acids.